Reported below is one T cell receptor beta chain. Its specificity is not known. This entry is derived from a study of response to subunit inactivated influenza vaccine. General study points: A suggestion made by the authors is that each seasonal influenza vaccination recruits few new T cells.

Using its own MiXCR run on the RT-PCR reads, TCRdb lists one record per CDR3 protein. The data contain about 240,000 distinct CDR3 sequences, 12% of them singletons. The CDR3 extends over 16 amino acids. V lost 5 bases and J lost 3; bases outside the gene matches: 7. Germline V CDR1 and CDR2: SEHNR, FQNEAQ (reference sequence). This TCR derives from a man aged 45-65 years who received an inactivated influenza vaccine. The gene calls are TRBV7-9 and TRBJ2-2, with 9 bases identical to TRBD1. Sequences were derived from non-naive T cells sorted from PBMCs, sampled roughly 15 days before vaccination. In nucleotides, the CDR3 is TGTGCCAGCAGCCCAACGACAGGGGGGCACACCGGGGAGCTGTTTTTT. This encodes CASSPTTGGHTGELFF.